This TCR beta chain was obtained from a study of blood T cells in healthy people across ages. Donor samples were obtained from healthy Caucasian individuals from Russia, aged roughly 6 to 95. CDR3 length: 16 residues. Trimming left V 2 bases short and J 7 bases short, with 17 bases between. Per the germline V gene, CDR1 is SGHTA and CDR2 is FQGNSA. For the second PCR, which ran for 7 to 11 cycles, a sample-barcoded 5' primer and a J-beta primer mix were used. TCRdb redid the calling of the 5' RACE reads with MiXCR, one entry per CDR3 protein. There are 800,000 or so distinct CDR3 sequences in the sample; 25% occur only once, and more than 3% lies in the top ten. These data also featured in a second study, about T cells of mothers and their children.

The chain recombines TRBV7-2 with TRBJ1-4, with D possibly being TRBD1 (6 bases). This clonotype was sampled from a boy between 10 and 17 years old in good health. The sample consisted of blood. CDR3 sequence reads: CASSLIRLGAGEKLFF. The CDR3 DNA sequence: TGTGCCAGCAGCTTAATTCGTTTGGGGGCTGGTGAAAAACTGTTTTTT. The full variable domain, completed using reference TRBV7-2 and TRBJ1-4, is GAGVSQSPSNKVTEKGKDVELRCDPISGHTALYWYRQSLGQGLEFLIYFQGNSAPDKSGLPSDRFSAERTGGSVSTLTIQRTQQEDSAVYLCASSLIRLGAGEKLFFGSGTQLSVL.